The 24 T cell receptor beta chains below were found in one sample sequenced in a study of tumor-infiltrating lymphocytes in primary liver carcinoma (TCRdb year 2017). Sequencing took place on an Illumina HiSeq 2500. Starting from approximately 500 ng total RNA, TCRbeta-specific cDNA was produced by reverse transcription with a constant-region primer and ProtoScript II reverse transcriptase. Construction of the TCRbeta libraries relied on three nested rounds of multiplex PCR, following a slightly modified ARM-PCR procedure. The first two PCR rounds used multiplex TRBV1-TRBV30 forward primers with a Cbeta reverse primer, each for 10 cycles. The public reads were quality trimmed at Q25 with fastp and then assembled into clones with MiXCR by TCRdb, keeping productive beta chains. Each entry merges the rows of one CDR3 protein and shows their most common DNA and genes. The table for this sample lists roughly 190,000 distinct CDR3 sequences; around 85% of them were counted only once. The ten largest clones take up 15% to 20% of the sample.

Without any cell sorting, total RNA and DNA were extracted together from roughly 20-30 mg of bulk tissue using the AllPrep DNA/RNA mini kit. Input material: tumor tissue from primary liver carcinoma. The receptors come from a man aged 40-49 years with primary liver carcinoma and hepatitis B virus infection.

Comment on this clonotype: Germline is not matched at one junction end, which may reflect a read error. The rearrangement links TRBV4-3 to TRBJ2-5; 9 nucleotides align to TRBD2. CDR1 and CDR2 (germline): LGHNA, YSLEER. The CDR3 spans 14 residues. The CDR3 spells CTSSQLLSGSGQYF. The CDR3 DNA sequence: TGCACCAGCAGCCAGCTCCTTAGCGGGAGTGGGCAGTACTTC.

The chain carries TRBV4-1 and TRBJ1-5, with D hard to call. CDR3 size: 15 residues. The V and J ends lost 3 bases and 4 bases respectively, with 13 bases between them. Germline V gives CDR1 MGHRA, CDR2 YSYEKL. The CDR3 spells CASSQRVDSNQPQHF. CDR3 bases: TGCGCCAGCAGCCAGAGGGTCGATAGTAATCAGCCCCAGCATTTT.

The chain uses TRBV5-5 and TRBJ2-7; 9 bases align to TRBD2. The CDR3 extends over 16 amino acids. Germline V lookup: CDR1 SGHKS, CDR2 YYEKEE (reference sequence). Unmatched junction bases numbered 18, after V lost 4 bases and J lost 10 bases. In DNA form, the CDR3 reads TGTGCCAGCAGCATGGTTATAGTAGCGGGAGTATGGGAACAGTACTTC. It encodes CASSMVIVAGVWEQYF.

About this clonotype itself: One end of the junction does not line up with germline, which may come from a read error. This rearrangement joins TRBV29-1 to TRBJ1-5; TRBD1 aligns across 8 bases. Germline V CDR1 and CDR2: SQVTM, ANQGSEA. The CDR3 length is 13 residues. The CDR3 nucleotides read TGCAGCGTTGGGAGACAGGGGAATCAGCCCCAACATTTT. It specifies CSVGRQGNQPQHF. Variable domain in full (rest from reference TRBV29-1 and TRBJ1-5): SAVISQKPSRDICQRGTSLTIQCQVDSQVTMMFWYRQQPGQSLTLIATANQGSEATYESGFVIDKFPISRPNLTFSTLTVSNMSPEDSSIYLCSVGRQGNQPQHFGDGTRLSIL.

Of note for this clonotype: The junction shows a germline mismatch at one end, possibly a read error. The CDR3 region has the DNA TGTGCCAGCAGCTCCGATACCAGGGAGCCGTTTTTT. As protein: CASSSDTREPFF. The chain employs TRBV12-3 or TRBV12-4 and TRBJ2-2; D assignment may be TRBD1 or TRBD2 (5 bases each). This CDR3 has 12 residues.

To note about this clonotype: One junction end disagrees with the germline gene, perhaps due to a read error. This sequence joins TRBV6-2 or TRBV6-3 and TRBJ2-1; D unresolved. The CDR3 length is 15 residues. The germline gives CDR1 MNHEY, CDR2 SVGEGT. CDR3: CASRSTWGSHNELFF. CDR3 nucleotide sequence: TGTGCCAGCAGGTCTACATGGGGATCGCACAATGAGCTGTTCTTC.

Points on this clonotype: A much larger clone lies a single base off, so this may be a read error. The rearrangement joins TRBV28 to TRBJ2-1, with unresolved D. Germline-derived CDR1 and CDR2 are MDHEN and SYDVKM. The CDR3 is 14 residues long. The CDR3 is CASSLSGSTNEQLF. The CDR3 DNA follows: TGTGCCAGCAGTTTATCCGGATCCACCAATGAGCAGTTATTC.

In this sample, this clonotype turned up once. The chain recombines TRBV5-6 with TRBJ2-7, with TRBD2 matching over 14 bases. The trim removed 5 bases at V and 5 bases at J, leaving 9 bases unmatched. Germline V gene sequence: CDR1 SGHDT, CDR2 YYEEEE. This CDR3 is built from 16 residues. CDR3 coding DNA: TGTGCCAGCAGAGGAAGGACTAGCGGGAGGTTCCACGAGCAGTACTTC. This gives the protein CASRGRTSGRFHEQYF.

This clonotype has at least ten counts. CDR3 in amino acids: CASSLGGGTYGYTF. In nucleotides, the CDR3 is TGTGCCAGCAGCCTAGGGGGGGGAACCTATGGCTACACCTTC. The chain employs TRBV7-9 and TRBJ1-2, with D possibly TRBD1 on 6 matching bases. Per germline, CDR1 SEHNR and CDR2 FQNEAQ (reference sequence). V gave up 5 bases and J gave up 4 bases, with 14 bases separating them. This CDR3 has 14 residues.

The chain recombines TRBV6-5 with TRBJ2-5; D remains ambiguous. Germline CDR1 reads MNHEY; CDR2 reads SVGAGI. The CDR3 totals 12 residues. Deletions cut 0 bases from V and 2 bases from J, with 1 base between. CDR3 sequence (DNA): TGTGCCAGCAGTTACTCACAAGAGACCCAGTACTTC. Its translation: CASSYSQETQYF.

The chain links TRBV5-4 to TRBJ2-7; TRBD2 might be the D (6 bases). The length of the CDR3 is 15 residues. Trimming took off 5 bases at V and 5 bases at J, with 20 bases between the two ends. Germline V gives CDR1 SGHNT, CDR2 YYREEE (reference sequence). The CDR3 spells CASSTPNGGTHEQYF. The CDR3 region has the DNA TGTGCCAGCAGTACCCCGAATGGCGGGACCCACGAGCAGTACTTC.

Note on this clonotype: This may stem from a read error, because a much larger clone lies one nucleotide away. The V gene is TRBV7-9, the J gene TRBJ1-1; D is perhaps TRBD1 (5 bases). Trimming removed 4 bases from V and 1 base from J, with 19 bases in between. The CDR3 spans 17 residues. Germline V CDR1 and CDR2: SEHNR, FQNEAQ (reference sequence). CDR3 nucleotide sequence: TGTGCCAGCAGCTCAGGGAAAGGGATCACAAGGAACACTGAAGCTTTCTTT. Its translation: CASSSGKGITRNTEAFF.

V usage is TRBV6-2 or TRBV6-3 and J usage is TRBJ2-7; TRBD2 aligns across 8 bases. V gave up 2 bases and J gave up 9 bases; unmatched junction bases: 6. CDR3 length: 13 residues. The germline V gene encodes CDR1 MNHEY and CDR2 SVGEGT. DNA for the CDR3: TGTGCCAGCAGTTACGGACTAGCAAGCTTGCAGTACTTC. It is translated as CASSYGLASLQYF.

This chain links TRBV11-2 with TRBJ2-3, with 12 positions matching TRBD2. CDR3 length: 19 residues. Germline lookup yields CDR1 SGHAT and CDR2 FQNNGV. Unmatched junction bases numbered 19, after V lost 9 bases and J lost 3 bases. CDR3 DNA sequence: TGTGCCAGTAGCCAATCGCTGAGACTAGCGGGAGAGAGGACAGATACGCAGTATTTT. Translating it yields CASSQSLRLAGERTDTQYF. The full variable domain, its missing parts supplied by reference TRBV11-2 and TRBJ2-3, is EAGVAQSPRYKIIEKRQSVAFWCNPISGHATLYWYQQILGQGPKLLIQFQNNGVVDDSQLPKDRFSAERLKGVDSTLKIQPAKLEDSAVYLCASSQSLRLAGERTDTQYFGPGTRLTVL.

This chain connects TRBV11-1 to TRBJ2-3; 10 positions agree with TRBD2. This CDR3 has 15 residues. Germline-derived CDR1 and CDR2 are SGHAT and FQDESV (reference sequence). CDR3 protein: CTSRLAGGSTDTQYF. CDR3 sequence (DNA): TGTACAAGCAGGTTAGCGGGAGGAAGCACAGATACGCAGTATTTT.

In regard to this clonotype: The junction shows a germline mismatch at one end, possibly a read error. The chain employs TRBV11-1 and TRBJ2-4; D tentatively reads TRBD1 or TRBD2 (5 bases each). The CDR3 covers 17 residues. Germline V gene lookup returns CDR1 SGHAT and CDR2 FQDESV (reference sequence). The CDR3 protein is CAISFPGTNGTKNIQYF. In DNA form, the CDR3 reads TGTGCCATCAGCTTTCCAGGGACCAACGGGACCAAAAACATTCAGTACTTC.

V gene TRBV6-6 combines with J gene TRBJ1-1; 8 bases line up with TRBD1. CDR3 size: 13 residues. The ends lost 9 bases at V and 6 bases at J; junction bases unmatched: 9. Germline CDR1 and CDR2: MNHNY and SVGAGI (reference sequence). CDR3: CARITGGTSEAFF. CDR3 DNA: TGTGCCAGGATCACAGGGGGGACTTCTGAAGCTTTCTTT.

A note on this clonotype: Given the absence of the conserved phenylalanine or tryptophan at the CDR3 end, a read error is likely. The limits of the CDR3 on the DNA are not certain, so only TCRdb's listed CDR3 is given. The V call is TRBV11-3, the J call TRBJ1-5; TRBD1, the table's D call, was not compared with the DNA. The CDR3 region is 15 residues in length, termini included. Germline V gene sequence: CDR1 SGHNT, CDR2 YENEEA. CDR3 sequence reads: CASSLDLGVTQPQNL.

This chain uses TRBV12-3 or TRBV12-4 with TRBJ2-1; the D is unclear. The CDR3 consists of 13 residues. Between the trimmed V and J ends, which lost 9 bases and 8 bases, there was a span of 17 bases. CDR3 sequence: CARSLRRSDEQFF. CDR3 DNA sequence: TGTGCCAGGAGTCTCCGTCGGTCGGATGAGCAGTTCTTC.

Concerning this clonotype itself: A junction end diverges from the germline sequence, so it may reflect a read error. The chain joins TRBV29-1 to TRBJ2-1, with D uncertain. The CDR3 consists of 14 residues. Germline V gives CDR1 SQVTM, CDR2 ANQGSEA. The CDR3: CSVTRRSSHNEQFF. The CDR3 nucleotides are TGCAGCGTTACTCGCCGGAGCTCCCACAATGAGCAGTTCTTC.

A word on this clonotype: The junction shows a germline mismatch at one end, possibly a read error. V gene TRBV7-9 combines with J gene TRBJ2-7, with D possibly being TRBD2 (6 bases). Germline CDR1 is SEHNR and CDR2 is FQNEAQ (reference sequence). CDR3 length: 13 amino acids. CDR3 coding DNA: TGTGCTAGCAGCCCGGACATGGGAGGCGAGCAGTACTTC. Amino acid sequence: CASSPDMGGEQYF.

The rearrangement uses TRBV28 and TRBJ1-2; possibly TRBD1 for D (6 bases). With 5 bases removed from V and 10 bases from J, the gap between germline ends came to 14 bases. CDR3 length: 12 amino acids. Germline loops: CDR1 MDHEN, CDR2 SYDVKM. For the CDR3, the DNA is TGTGCCAGCAGTCCCAGGGGAAATGTCTACACCTTC. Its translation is CASSPRGNVYTF.

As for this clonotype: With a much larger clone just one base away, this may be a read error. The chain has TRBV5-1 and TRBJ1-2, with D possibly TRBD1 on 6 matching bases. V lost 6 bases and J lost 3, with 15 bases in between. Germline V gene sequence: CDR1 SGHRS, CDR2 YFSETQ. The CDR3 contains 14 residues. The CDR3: CASILRGSDYGYTF. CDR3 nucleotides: TGCGCCAGCATCCTGAGGGGGAGCGACTATGGCTACACCTTC.

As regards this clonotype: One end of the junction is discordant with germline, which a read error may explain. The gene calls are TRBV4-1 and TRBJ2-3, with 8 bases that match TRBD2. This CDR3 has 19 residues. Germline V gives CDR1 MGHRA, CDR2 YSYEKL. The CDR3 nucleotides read TGTGCCAGCAGCCAATCCGGGACTATCGGGGGGGCCGCGACAGATACGCAGTATTTT. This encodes CASSQSGTIGGAATDTQYF.